This T cell receptor beta chain came from a study of tumour-infiltrating T cells in Burkitt lymphoma. About the research overall: Survival, overall and progression-free, tracked with productive clonality.

Germline V gene sequence: CDR1 SEHNR, CDR2 FQNEAQ (reference sequence). V lost 5 bases, J lost 0 bases, and 4 bases stayed unmatched. The CDR3 is 15 amino acids. Libraries were prepared by immunoSEQ multiplex PCR; TCRdb keeps only in-frame clonotypes and omits some of them. The profile shows about 6,300 clones, around 10% of them singletons. V and J are TRBV7-9 and TRBJ1-3, with TRBD1 matching over 7 bases. The TCR sequence derives from a human donor with diffuse large B-cell lymphoma. Material: tumor tissue. The CDR3 reads CASSPGQISGNTIYF. In nucleotides, the CDR3 is TGTGCCAGCAGCCCGGGACAGATCTCTGGAAACACCATATATTTT.